This TCR beta chain came from a study of read filtering for tumor transcriptome and immune sequencing. Across the study: Revised staging placed eight or nine patients in R-ISS I, some 17 in II, more than five in III. Study outcomes and limitations: The CD138-negative fraction was mixed bone marrow immune cells, not pure T cells. IR-seq captured clonotypes deeper and more reliably than RNA-seq. Dropping single-read clonotypes raised IR-seq and RNA-seq shared-clonotype correlation.

CDR1 and CDR2 (germline): SGHRS, YFSETQ. The CDR3 covers 14 residues. Trimming pared 2 bases from V and 2 bases from J, leaving 8 bases between. In regard to this clonotype: The target antigen is unknown.

Molecular barcoded adaptors covering alpha/delta and beta/gamma chains were used on 400 to 450 ng RNA. In TCRdb, the reads were re-called with MiXCR into one record per CDR3 protein. The profile shows 130,000 or so distinct CDR3 sequences, less than 15% of them singletons. The clonotype comes from a donor older than 35 with multiple myeloma. The specimen sequenced was a population of CD138-negative cells sorted from bone marrow. The chain combines TRBV5-1 with TRBJ2-1; perhaps TRBD1 as D (6 bases). CDR3 DNA sequence: TGCGCCAGCAGCTTACAGGGAACCTACAATGAGCAGTTCTTC. Translating it yields CASSLQGTYNEQFF.